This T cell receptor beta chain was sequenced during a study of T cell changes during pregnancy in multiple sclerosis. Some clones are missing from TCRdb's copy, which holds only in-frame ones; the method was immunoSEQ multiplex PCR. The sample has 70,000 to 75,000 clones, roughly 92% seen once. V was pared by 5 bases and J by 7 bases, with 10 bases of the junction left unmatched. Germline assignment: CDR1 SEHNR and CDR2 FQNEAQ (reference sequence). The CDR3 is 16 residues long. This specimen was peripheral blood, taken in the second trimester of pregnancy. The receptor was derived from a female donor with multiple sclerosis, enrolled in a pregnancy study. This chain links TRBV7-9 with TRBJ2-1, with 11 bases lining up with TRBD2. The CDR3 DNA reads TGTGCCAGCAGCGCTCCAACTAGCGGGAGCTTGAATGAGCAGTTCTTC. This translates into CASSAPTSGSLNEQFF.